This T cell receptor (beta chain) was sequenced during a study of Graves' ophthalmopathy and Graves' hyperthyroidism. The table lists this clonotype with a few counts. The germline V gene has CDR1 DFQATT and CDR2 SNEGSKA (reference sequence). V gave up 2 bases and J gave up 0 bases, with 8 bases separating them. This CDR3 region has 15 residues. For repertoire sequencing, the TCR beta CDR3 regions were amplified from RNA transcripts. The first-round RT-PCR employed HTBI primers together with the Qiagen OneStep RT-PCR kit. A multiplex PCR was then performed as the second round. From the multiplex PCR reads, TCRdb called clonotypes with MiXCR, one entry per CDR3 protein. The sample includes approximately 700,000 distinct CDR3 sequences, roughly 39% of them seen just once.

Sequencing was done on a sample of peripheral blood. This sequence joins TRBV20-1 and TRBJ1-6; D not resolved. The source is an adult man with Graves' ophthalmopathy. The CDR3 loop is CSARYGSSYNSPLHF. As DNA, the CDR3 is TGCAGTGCTAGATATGGGAGCTCCTATAATTCACCCCTCCACTTT.